A single sample gave rise to the 27 T cell receptor beta chains below, sequenced in a study of OX40 agonist ivuxolimab in advanced cancers. Measured with immunoSEQ multiplex PCR; TCRdb has only the in-frame clones, and not every one. The sample includes more than 75,000 clones, more than 75% of them seen just once. This specimen consisted of CD4+ or CD8+ T cells sorted from blood, obtained in a trial of the OX40 agonist ivuxolimab. The receptor source for this set is an adult with an advanced solid tumor such as melanoma, head and neck, liver or kidney cancer.

The chain uses TRBV2 and TRBJ1-2, with a possible D match to TRBD1 (5 bases). Germline assignment: CDR1 SNHLY and CDR2 FYNNEI. This CDR3 spans 14 amino acids. Trimming shortened V by 7 bases and J by 1 base, and 13 bases separated the two germline ends. Here the CDR3 DNA reads TGTGCCAGCACCCCAGGGCACAATAACTATGGCTACACCTTC. This translates into CASTPGHNNYGYTF.

The chain couples TRBV15 to TRBJ1-3; D unclear. V was trimmed by 4 bases and J by 3 bases, leaving 10 bases between them. In germline, CDR1 is LNHNV, CDR2 YYDKDF (reference sequence). The length of the CDR3 is 14 residues. CDR3 sequence: CATSTPGGGNTIYF. The DNA of the CDR3 is TGTGCCACCAGCACCCCCGGAGGTGGAAACACCATATATTTT. The full variable domain, its missing parts supplied by reference TRBV15 and TRBJ1-3, is DAMVIQNPRYQVTQFGKPVTLSCSQTLNHNVMYWYQQKSSQAPKLLFHYYDKDFNNEADTPDNFQSRRPNTSFCFLDIRSPGLGDTAMYLCATSTPGGGNTIYFGEGSWLTVV.

The chain recombines TRBV20-1 with TRBJ2-5; the D gene is possibly TRBD2 (7 bases). CDR3 length: 11 amino acids. The germline V gene encodes CDR1 DFQATT and CDR2 SNEGSKA (reference sequence). The chain's CDR3 is CSGGPQETQYF. DNA for the CDR3: TGCAGCGGGGGGCCACAAGAGACCCAGTACTTC.

The sample holds one count of this clone. The rearrangement links TRBV7-3 to TRBJ2-1, with unresolved D. The CDR3 extends over 11 amino acids. V lost 4 bases to trimming and J lost 10 bases, with 8 bases between them. The V gene's germline CDR1 is SGHTA and CDR2 FQGTGA. CDR3 region: CASSSGLEQFF. The CDR3 DNA follows: TGTGCCAGCAGCTCAGGTTTGGAGCAGTTCTTC.

The chain joins TRBV10-1 to TRBJ2-7, with D tentatively TRBD2 (6 bases). This CDR3 is built from 15 residues. Germline CDR1 reads WNHNN; CDR2 reads SYGVQD (reference sequence). Trimming took 0 bases from V and 1 from J, leaving 10 bases between them. CDR3 loop: CASSESSGVSYEQYF. The CDR3 nucleotides are TGCGCCAGCAGTGAGTCTAGCGGAGTGTCCTACGAGCAGTACTTC.

This clone was detected only once. The chain joins TRBV11-2 to TRBJ2-5; 9 bases are a match to TRBD1. The J segment lost 2 bases and the V segment lost 1 base, leaving 2 bases of the junction unmatched. This CDR3 is 15 amino acids long. The germline CDR1 and CDR2 sequences are SGHAT and FQNNGV. The CDR3 loop reads CASSLGTGVQETQYF. CDR3 DNA: TGTGCCAGCAGCTTAGGGACAGGGGTTCAAGAGACCCAGTACTTC.

The chain recombines TRBV7-9 with TRBJ1-2; 9 nucleotides line up with TRBD1. In germline, CDR1 is SEHNR, CDR2 FQNEAQ (reference sequence). V shed 5 bases and J 2 bases; nucleotides not matched to a gene: 12. This CDR3 spans 17 amino acids. The CDR3 sequence: CASSRRAGQGPNYGYTF. The DNA of the CDR3 is TGTGCCAGCAGCCGACGGGCCGGACAGGGGCCAAACTATGGCTACACCTTC. Full variable domain (outside the CDR3, taken from reference TRBV7-9 and TRBJ1-2): DTGVSQNPRHKITKRGQNVTFRCDPISEHNRLYWYRQTLGQGPEFLTYFQNEAQLEKSRLLSDRFSAERPKGSFSTLEIQRTEQGDSAMYLCASSRRAGQGPNYGYTFGSGTRLTVV.

The V and J genes are TRBV9 and TRBJ2-1; TRBD1 might be the D (6 bases). Trimming removed 0 bases at V and 6 bases at J, with 16 bases between. The CDR3 sequence is 16 residues long. Germline V lookup: CDR1 SGDLS, CDR2 YYNGEE. For the CDR3, the DNA is TGTGCCAGCAGCGTAGGAGGGGGACAATACACCAATGAGCAGTTCTTC. It encodes CASSVGGGQYTNEQFF.

V is TRBV5-1 and J is TRBJ1-4, with TRBD1 matching 8 bases. This CDR3 spans 14 amino acids. Germline trimming cut 0 bases from V and 8 bases from J; bases unmatched to any gene: 3. The V gene's germline CDR1 is SGHRS and CDR2 YFSETQ. CDR3 in DNA: TGCGCCAGCAGCTTGGGACAGGGGAAGGAAAAACTGTTTTTT. Its protein is CASSLGQGKEKLFF.

This clone appeared once. The rearrangement joins TRBV7-9 to TRBJ1-1; 10 positions agree with TRBD1. Germline V gene sequence: CDR1 SEHNR, CDR2 FQNEAQ (reference sequence). CDR3 length: 14 residues. V dropped 5 bases and J dropped 5; count of bases not matched to a gene: 5. The CDR3 is CASSRQGARTEAFF. The CDR3 nucleotides read TGTGCCAGCAGCCGACAGGGGGCGCGAACTGAAGCTTTCTTT.

The chain joins TRBV5-8 to TRBJ1-2, with D tentatively TRBD1 (5 bases). V lost 4 bases and J lost 8, with 12 bases in between. The CDR3 consists of 12 residues. Per germline, CDR1 SGHTS and CDR2 YDEGEE. CDR3 in amino acids: CASSQSRVGYTF. The CDR3 nucleotides read TGTGCCAGCAGCCAAAGCAGGGTCGGCTACACCTTC.

This chain connects TRBV29-1 to TRBJ1-4, with a possible D match to TRBD1 (6 bases). V lost 8 bases and J 10 bases, leaving 17 bases between the germline ends. Germline CDR1 reads SQVTM; CDR2 reads ANQGSEA. The CDR3 runs to 12 residues. CDR3 amino acids: CSITGIGRKLFF. The CDR3 DNA reads TGCAGCATAACAGGGATTGGTAGAAAACTGTTTTTT.

The rearrangement links TRBV7-2 to TRBJ2-2; 7 bases fit TRBD1. The CDR3 consists of 15 residues. CDR1 is SGHTA and CDR2 is FQGNSA in the germline V gene. V shed 1 base, J shed 11 bases, and the junction held 10 bases outside the gene matches. This chain's CDR3 is CASSLGHRQGKELFF. CDR3 coding DNA: TGTGCCAGCAGCTTAGGGCATCGACAGGGTAAAGAGCTGTTTTTT.

The chain is built from TRBV19 and TRBJ2-3; TRBD1 matches at 7 bases. V dropped 9 bases and J dropped 7; count of bases not matched to a gene: 13. This CDR3 has 14 residues. Germline CDR1 reads LNHDA; CDR2 reads SQIVND (reference sequence). CDR3 sequence reads: CASRGQNNPYTQYF. In DNA, the CDR3 is TGTGCCAGCAGGGGACAGAATAACCCTTATACGCAGTATTTT.

The chain couples TRBV5-6 to TRBJ1-3; 7 bases align to TRBD1. This CDR3 is 17 amino acids long. V trimming: 5 bases; J trimming: 7 bases; junction bases outside the gene matches: 18. The germline gives CDR1 SGHDT, CDR2 YYEEEE. The CDR3 region has the DNA TGTGCCAGCAGACCACTAGGGGGCCGGACGCCGGGGAACACCATATATTTT. Translating gives CASRPLGGRTPGNTIYF.

The rearrangement joins TRBV7-8 to TRBJ2-3; 10 nucleotides line up with TRBD2. J was trimmed by 2 bases and V by 5 bases; bases with no gene match: 7. Germline V lookup: CDR1 SGHVS, CDR2 FQNEAQ. The CDR3 has 16 amino acids. The CDR3 nucleotides are TGTGCCAGCAGCCCTGAGGGACTAGCGATCACAGATACGCAGTATTTT. Amino acid sequence: CASSPEGLAITDTQYF.

The chain uses TRBV4-1 and TRBJ1-6; D uncertain. The CDR3 length is 14 residues. With 1 base removed from V and 8 bases from J, the gap between germline ends came to 9 bases. Germline CDR1 and CDR2: MGHRA and YSYEKL. DNA for the CDR3: TGCGCCAGCAGCCAAGTTAAGGCGGATTCACCCCTCCACTTT. Protein: CASSQVKADSPLHF.

The chain recombines TRBV7-2 with TRBJ1-2; no firm D call. The CDR3 is 12 amino acids. From germline, CDR1 is SGHTA and CDR2 FQGNSA. Trimming removed 0 bases at V and 8 bases at J, with 7 bases between. CDR3 region: CASSLADRGYTF. CDR3 nucleotide sequence: TGTGCCAGCAGCTTAGCCGATAGAGGCTACACCTTC.

This clone occurred once. The chain combines TRBV6-6 with TRBJ2-1; 9 nucleotides agree with TRBD2. Germline values: CDR1 MNHNY, CDR2 SVGAGI (reference sequence). CDR3 length: 13 residues. V gave up 5 bases and J gave up 9 bases; unmatched junction bases: 5. The CDR3 here is CASSAGGETEQFF. CDR3 coding DNA: TGTGCCAGCAGTGCGGGAGGGGAGACTGAGCAGTTCTTC.

This sequence joins TRBV5-5 and TRBJ2-1; 12 bases fit TRBD2. Germline CDR1 reads SGHKS; CDR2 reads YYEKEE (reference sequence). The CDR3 spans 16 residues. V gave up 5 bases and J gave up 4 bases; unmatched junction bases: 7. Here the CDR3 DNA reads TGTGCCAGCAGTACCGGGACTAGCGGGCGATACAATGAGCAGTTCTTC. Its translation: CASSTGTSGRYNEQFF. The complete variable domain, with remaining parts taken from reference TRBV5-5 and TRBJ2-1, reads DAGVTQSPTHLIKTRGQQVTLRCSPISGHKSVSWYQQVLGQGPQFIFQYYEKEERGRGNFPDRFSARQFPNYSSELNVNALLLGDSALYLCASSTGTSGRYNEQFFGPGTRLTVL.

J is TRBJ2-4 and V is TRBV6-1; D may be TRBD2 (6 bases). Trimming stripped 0 bases from V and 2 bases from J, with 11 bases between. The CDR3 length is 16 residues. The germline CDR1 and CDR2 sequences are MNHNS and SASEGT. The CDR3: CASSEARRGSKNIQYF. The CDR3 bases are TGTGCCAGCAGTGAAGCGCGTCGGGGGTCCAAAAACATTCAGTACTTC.

The genes are TRBV28 and TRBJ2-1; no reliable D call. The ends were cut back, 5 bases at V and 10 bases at J, with 9 bases in the middle. Germline CDR1 MDHEN, CDR2 SYDVKM. There are 11 residues in the CDR3. The CDR3 reads CASSLSDEQFF. The CDR3 coding sequence is TGTGCCAGCAGTCTTAGTGACGAGCAGTTCTTC.

A word on this clone: This specimen includes other DNA sequences encoding the same CDR3. The V gene is TRBV5-1, the J gene TRBJ2-7, with 10 bases matching TRBD1. CDR1 and CDR2 (germline): SGHRS, YFSETQ. V shed 4 bases and J 6 bases; nucleotides not matched to a gene: 10. CDR3 length: 15 amino acids. The CDR3 spells CASSATGTGVAEQYF. The CDR3 nucleotides read TGCGCCAGCAGCGCCACCGGGACAGGGGTAGCCGAGCAGTACTTC. Full variable domain (rest looked up from reference TRBV5-1 and TRBJ2-7): KAGVTQTPRYLIKTRGQQVTLSCSPISGHRSVSWYQQTPGQGLQFLFEYFSETQRNKGNFPGRFSGRQFSNSRSEMNVSTLELGDSALYLCASSATGTGVAEQYFGPGTRLTVT.

V usage is TRBV27 and J usage is TRBJ2-2, with TRBD1 matching 7 bases. CDR1 is MNHEY and CDR2 is SMNVEV in the germline V gene (reference sequence). V was pared by 6 bases and J by 5 bases, with 6 bases of the junction left unmatched. CDR3 length equals 14 residues. CDR3: CASRGTAPTGELFF. As DNA, the CDR3 is TGTGCCAGCAGGGGGACAGCTCCGACCGGGGAGCTGTTTTTT.

Here the CDR3 reads CASSLAGTTTEAFF. The DNA for the CDR3 is TGTGCCAGCAGCTTGGCCGGGACCACCACTGAAGCTTTCTTT. The rearrangement joins TRBV5-6 to TRBJ1-1; TRBD1 is a possible D gene (5 bases). There are 14 residues in the CDR3. Per germline, CDR1 SGHDT and CDR2 YYEEEE. The germline V and J ends were trimmed by 0 bases and 4 bases, with 10 bases remaining between them.

J is TRBJ1-2 and V is TRBV28; 11 bases are shared with TRBD1. The V gene's germline CDR1 is MDHEN and CDR2 SYDVKM. The CDR3 is 14 residues long. V gave up 6 bases and J gave up 8 bases; unmatched junction bases: 8. The CDR3 DNA reads as TGTGCCAGCAGCCGGACAGGGGGCGTCTGGGGCTACACCTTC. Its protein is CASSRTGGVWGYTF.

This clone has only one observation. The CDR3 nucleotides are TGTGCCAGCAGCCCGTCGAACACCGGGGAGCTGTTTTTT. Its protein product is CASSPSNTGELFF. The chain uses TRBV11-2 and TRBJ2-2; unclear D gene. The CDR3 is 13 residues long. The germline gives CDR1 SGHAT, CDR2 FQNNGV. V dropped 5 bases and J dropped 0 bases, with 4 bases sitting between them.